This TCR beta chain is drawn from a study of T cell clones after liver transplantation. Study summary: Subjects received no induction therapy and standard immunosuppression until randomization at 12-24 months post-transplant.

V shed 3 bases and J shed 2 bases, with 7 bases lying between them. This CDR3 comprises 13 residues. Germline CDR1 reads SGDLS; CDR2 reads YYNGEE. Of note for this clone: What it binds is not known.

Study-wide findings and caveats: In a couple of subjects, few donor cells limited the measurable donor-reactive repertoire.

The data were produced by immunoSEQ multiplex PCR, yet TCRdb's version contains in-frame clones alone and is incomplete. Seen here are around 60,000 clones, 71% observed once, and the top ten hold 15%. Material: CD4+ T cells from blood, obtained before liver transplant. This receptor was identified in a human donor who received a liver transplant. The gene calls are TRBV9 and TRBJ2-3, with D uncertain. CDR3 nucleotides: TGTGCCAGCAGCGGGAGCCTCACAGATACGCAGTATTTT. It is translated as CASSGSLTDTQYF. The full variable domain, in which reference TRBV9 and TRBJ2-3 provide the parts outside the CDR3, is DSGVTQTPKHLITATGQRVTLRCSPRSGDLSVYWYQQSLDQGLQFLIQYYNGEERAKGNILERFSAQQFPDLHSELNLSSLELGDSALYFCASSGSLTDTQYFGPGTRLTVL.